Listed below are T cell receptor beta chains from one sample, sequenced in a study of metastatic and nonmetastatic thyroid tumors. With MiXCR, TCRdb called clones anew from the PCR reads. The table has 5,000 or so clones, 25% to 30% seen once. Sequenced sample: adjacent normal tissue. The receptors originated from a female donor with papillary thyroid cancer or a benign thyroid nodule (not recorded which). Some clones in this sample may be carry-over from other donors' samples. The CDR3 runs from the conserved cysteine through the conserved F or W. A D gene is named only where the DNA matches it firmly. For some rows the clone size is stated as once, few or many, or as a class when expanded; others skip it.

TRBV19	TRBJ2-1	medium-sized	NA	CASMPDRSYNEQFF	TGTGCCAGCATGCCTGACAGGAGTTACAATGAGCAGTTCTTC
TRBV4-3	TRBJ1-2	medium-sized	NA	CASSQTHYYGYTF	TGCGCCAGCAGCCAAACCCACTACTATGGCTACACCTTC
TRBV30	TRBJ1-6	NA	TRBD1	CAWRGDPGQENSPLHF	TGTGCCTGGAGGGGGGACCCGGGACAGGAGAATTCACCCCTCCACTTT
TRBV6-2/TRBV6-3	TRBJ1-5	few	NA	CASSYRGDSNQPQHF	TGTGCCAGCAGTTACCGTGGGGACAGCAATCAGCCCCAGCATTTT
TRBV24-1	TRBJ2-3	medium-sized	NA	CATSDSTSQSSTDTQYF	TGTGCCACCAGTGATTCGACTAGTCAGTCGAGCACAGATACGCAGTATTTT
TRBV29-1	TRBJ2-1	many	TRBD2	CSVDGQGTSGSTRDEQFF	TGCAGCGTTGATGGACAGGGGACTAGCGGGAGTACGAGGGATGAGCAGTTCTTC
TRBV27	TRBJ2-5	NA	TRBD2	CASSFLAGRETQYF	TGTGCCAGCAGTTTTCTAGCGGGACGTGAGACCCAGTACTTC
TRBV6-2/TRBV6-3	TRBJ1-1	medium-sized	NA	CASRHHGVGSNTEAFF	TGTGCCAGCCGACACCATGGAGTGGGGAGTAACACTGAAGCTTTCTTT
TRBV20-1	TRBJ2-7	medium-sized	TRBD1	CSAIDRGVSYEQYF	TGCAGTGCTATCGACAGGGGGGTTTCCTACGAGCAGTACTTC
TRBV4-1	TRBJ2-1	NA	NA	CASSQENNEQFF	TGCGCCAGCAGCCAAGAAAACAATGAGCAGTTCTTC
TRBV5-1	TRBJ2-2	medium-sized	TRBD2	CASSALGLAGGTGELFF	TGCGCCAGCAGCGCCTTGGGACTAGCGGGAGGAACCGGGGAGCTGTTTTTT
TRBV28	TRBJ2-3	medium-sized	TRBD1	CASSLYNPGRGRVDTQYF	TGTGCCAGCAGTTTATACAACCCGGGCAGGGGGCGAGTAGATACGCAGTATTTT
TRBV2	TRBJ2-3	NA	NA	CASSRLARGLTDTQYF	TGTGCCAGCAGTCGGCTTGCGCGTGGCTTGACAGATACGCAGTATTTT
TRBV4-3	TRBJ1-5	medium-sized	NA	CASSQDRLARGIGNQPQHF	TGCGCCAGCAGCCAAGATCGGTTGGCTAGGGGGATAGGCAATCAGCCCCAGCATTTT
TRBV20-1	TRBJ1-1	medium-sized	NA	CSARANRALNTEAFF	TGCAGTGCTAGAGCGAACAGGGCGCTGAACACTGAAGCTTTCTTT
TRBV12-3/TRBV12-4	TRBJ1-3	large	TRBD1	CASSPRGDRALVTIYF	TGTGCCAGCAGTCCAAGGGGGGACAGAGCCCTTGTCACCATATATTTT
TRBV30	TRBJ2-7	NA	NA	CAWSDVTTPYEQYF	TGTGCCTGGAGTGACGTGACGACCCCCTACGAGCAGTACTTC
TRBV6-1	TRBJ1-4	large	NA	CASRSGGGDEKLFF	TGTGCCAGCAGATCGGGAGGGGGGGATGAAAAACTGTTTTTT
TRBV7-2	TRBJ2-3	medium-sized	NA	CASSLEQARYTQYF	TGTGCCAGCAGCTTAGAACAGGCCCGCTATACGCAGTATTTT
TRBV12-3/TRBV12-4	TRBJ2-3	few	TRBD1	CASSFAGQGSQYF	TGTGCCAGCAGTTTCGCGGGACAGGGTTCGCAGTATTTT
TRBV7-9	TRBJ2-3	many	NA	CASSLVGVSTDTQYF	TGTGCCAGCAGCTTAGTTGGAGTCAGCACAGATACGCAGTATTTT
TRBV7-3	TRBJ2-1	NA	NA	CASSLTGSPYNEQFF	TGTGCCAGCAGCTTAACGGGTTCCCCCTACAATGAGCAGTTCTTC